A selection of T cell receptor beta chains follows, all from one sample in a study of cytomegalovirus exposure and HLA in healthy donors. Repertoires were generated with immunoSEQ multiplex PCR, while TCRdb's copy carries only in-frame clones and drops some. The sample gives 20,000 to 30,000 clones, just under 80% of which show up once; about 4.2% is in the top ten. The sequenced sample consisted of PBMCs. The origin of the receptors is a male donor in good health and CMV-seronegative. Each CDR3 is given with its conserved first and last residue. A D gene is named only where the DNA matches it firmly. Part of the rows lack a size; the others show once, few, many or a class for expanded clones.

clone size	V gene	J gene	CDR3 length	D gene	CDR3 protein	CDR3 DNA
-	TRBV9	TRBJ2-4	17	TRBD1	CASSVPRGQGGKNIQYF	TGTGCCAGCAGCGTCCCGAGGGGACAGGGAGGCAAAAACATTCAGTACTTC
-	TRBV2	TRBJ2-7	13	TRBD2	CASTLEGGNEQYF	TGTGCCAGCACTCTCGAGGGAGGGAACGAGCAGTACTTC
-	TRBV28	TRBJ2-7	17	TRBD2	CASSPPLAGGIHYEQYF	TGTGCCAGCAGTCCTCCCTTAGCGGGAGGGATCCACTACGAGCAGTACTTC
once	TRBV5-1	TRBJ1-4	14	TRBD1	CASSPDRGNEKLFF	TGCGCCAGCAGCCCTGACAGGGGTAATGAAAAACTGTTTTTT
-	TRBV2	TRBJ2-4	14	TRBD2	CASQDGRAQNIQYF	TGTGCCAGCCAGGACGGGAGGGCCCAAAACATTCAGTACTTC
-	TRBV30	TRBJ1-1	13	-	CAWSVLGYTEAFF	TGTGCCTGGAGTGTACTAGGTTACACTGAAGCTTTCTTT
-	TRBV10-3	TRBJ2-3	14	-	CAISGSGSSDTQYF	TGTGCCATCAGTGGATCCGGGAGCTCAGATACGCAGTATTTT
-	TRBV10-3	TRBJ1-5	14	-	CAISESQGNQPQHF	TGTGCCATCAGTGAAAGCCAGGGCAATCAGCCCCAGCATTTT
-	TRBV11-2	TRBJ1-5	16	TRBD1	CASSSGQGESNQPQHF	TGTGCCAGCAGCTCCGGACAGGGGGAGAGCAATCAGCCCCAGCATTTT
-	TRBV4-2	TRBJ2-5	16	TRBD2	CASSQVGRGGRETQYF	TGTGCCAGCAGCCAAGTCGGGCGGGGGGGCCGCGAGACCCAGTACTTC
-	TRBV27	TRBJ1-1	15	TRBD1	CASSYGQGKNTEAFF	TGTGCCAGCAGTTATGGACAGGGTAAGAACACTGAAGCTTTCTTT
once	TRBV7-2	TRBJ2-1	13	-	CASSPQGFNEQFF	TGTGCCAGCAGCCCTCAGGGGTTCAATGAGCAGTTCTTC
-	TRBV7-9	TRBJ1-2	16	TRBD1	CASSSDRGTNPGDYTF	TGTGCCAGCAGCTCCGACAGGGGGACGAATCCAGGGGACTACACCTTC
-	TRBV5-4	TRBJ2-3	17	TRBD2	CASSLGGAGGAGDTQYF	TGTGCCAGCAGCTTGGGAGGAGCGGGGGGGGCCGGGGATACGCAGTATTTT
-	TRBV28	TRBJ1-2	16	-	CASSIYRAPPGYGYTF	TGTGCCAGCAGTATATACAGGGCCCCGCCAGGTTATGGCTACACCTTC
-	TRBV5-6	TRBJ2-4	11	-	CASSLQGIQYF	TGTGCCAGCAGCTTACAGGGCATTCAGTACTTC
-	TRBV6-6	TRBJ2-7	16	-	CASSPVGPSSSYEQYF	TGTGCCAGCAGTCCCGTGGGGCCTTCATCATCCTACGAGCAGTACTTC
-	TRBV4-3	TRBJ2-3	17	TRBD2	CASSQDSGRGAPDTQYF	TGCGCCAGCAGCCAAGATTCGGGGCGGGGGGCGCCAGATACGCAGTATTTT
-	TRBV27	TRBJ2-7	13	TRBD1	CASSRDRPYEQYF	TGTGCCAGCAGTCGGGACAGGCCCTACGAGCAGTACTTC
-	TRBV7-2	TRBJ2-7	15	TRBD1	CASSLEQGAMYEQYF	TGTGCCAGCAGCTTAGAGCAGGGGGCAATGTACGAGCAGTACTTC
-	TRBV7-3	TRBJ2-1	16	TRBD2	CASSLIAGPSYNEQFF	TGTGCCAGCAGCTTAATAGCGGGCCCCTCCTACAATGAGCAGTTCTTC
-	TRBV27	TRBJ2-1	15	TRBD1	CASSLSRTGYNEQFF	TGTGCCAGCAGTTTATCGAGGACAGGATACAATGAGCAGTTCTTC
-	TRBV25-1	TRBJ2-7	14	-	CASSESQGRYEQYF	TGTGCCAGCAGTGAAAGTCAGGGTCGCTACGAGCAGTACTTC
-	TRBV15	TRBJ2-1	18	-	CATSRVRLRGTPPNEQFF	TGTGCCACCAGCAGGGTAAGATTGCGAGGGACTCCCCCCAATGAGCAGTTCTTC
few	TRBV11-3	TRBJ2-1	15	TRBD2	CASSLATSEVNEQFF	TGTGCCAGCAGCTTAGCCACTAGCGAAGTAAATGAGCAGTTCTTC
-	TRBV10-3	TRBJ2-7	15	TRBD1	CAISESTGISYEQYF	TGTGCCATCAGTGAGTCGACAGGGATCTCCTACGAGCAGTACTTC
-	TRBV4-2	TRBJ1-6	17	-	CASSQVTPDSSNSPLHF	TGTGCCAGCAGCCAAGTAACCCCCGACAGCTCGAATTCACCCCTCCACTTT
-	TRBV6-6	TRBJ2-2	13	TRBD2	CARSSGEGGELFF	TGTGCCAGATCCTCGGGGGAGGGCGGGGAGCTGTTTTTT
-	TRBV19	TRBJ2-7	14	TRBD1	CASKGTGYSYEQYF	TGTGCCAGTAAAGGGACAGGGTACTCCTACGAGCAGTACTTC
few	TRBV7-9	TRBJ2-2	14	TRBD1	CASSLQGDTGELFF	TGTGCCAGCAGCTTACAGGGGGACACCGGGGAGCTGTTTTTT
-	TRBV15	TRBJ2-3	14	-	CATSRIGTLDTQYF	TGTGCCACCAGCAGGATAGGGACTCTAGATACGCAGTATTTT
-	TRBV28	TRBJ1-5	16	TRBD1	CASSLAGQGWGQPQHF	TGTGCCAGCAGTTTAGCGGGACAGGGGTGGGGACAGCCCCAGCATTTT
few	TRBV30	TRBJ2-7	12	TRBD2	CAWSVLREGQYF	TGTGCCTGGAGTGTACTTCGGGAGGGACAGTACTTC
-	TRBV7-3	TRBJ1-1	13	-	CASSFSPNTEAFF	TGTGCCAGCAGCTTTTCTCCGAACACTGAAGCTTTCTTT
once	TRBV6-5	TRBJ2-5	13	-	CASSYTFRETQYF	TGTGCCAGCAGTTACACATTCAGGGAGACCCAGTACTTC
-	TRBV28	TRBJ2-1	16	TRBD2	CASSFASGESYNEQFF	TGTGCCAGCAGTTTCGCTAGCGGGGAGTCCTACAATGAGCAGTTCTTC
-	TRBV6-5	TRBJ1-2	15	TRBD1	CASSPRSGTVYGYTF	TGTGCCAGCAGTCCTCGCTCCGGGACAGTCTATGGCTACACCTTC
-	TRBV28	TRBJ2-5	14	-	CASSSWSGQETQYF	TGTGCCAGCAGTTCCTGGAGCGGCCAAGAGACCCAGTACTTC
-	TRBV19	TRBJ1-1	17	-	CASSMSAGLIMNTEAFF	TGTGCCAGTAGTATGTCGGCGGGTTTGATAATGAACACTGAAGCTTTCTTT
-	TRBV7-2	TRBJ1-4	15	-	CASSSGGPGGEKLFF	TGTGCCAGCAGCTCGGGGGGCCCGGGAGGAGAAAAACTGTTTTTT
-	TRBV5-8	TRBJ1-2	13	-	CASSLVEGYGYTF	TGTGCCAGCAGCTTGGTGGAGGGCTATGGCTACACCTTC
-	TRBV7-2	TRBJ2-5	14	-	CASSSPGLQETQYF	TGTGCCAGCAGCTCCCCGGGACTTCAAGAGACCCAGTACTTC
-	TRBV7-2	TRBJ2-2	13	-	CASSFANTGELFF	TGTGCCAGCAGCTTCGCGAACACCGGGGAGCTGTTTTTT
-	TRBV29-1	TRBJ2-7	12	-	CSVEAGSYEQYF	TGCAGCGTTGAGGCAGGCTCCTACGAGCAGTACTTC
-	TRBV7-2	TRBJ2-3	19	TRBD2	CASSLKSPSSGGPTDTQYF	TGTGCCAGCAGCTTAAAATCCCCCTCTAGCGGGGGGCCCACAGATACGCAGTATTTT
-	TRBV27	TRBJ2-7	14	TRBD2	CASSASGGSYEQYF	TGTGCCAGCAGTGCTAGCGGGGGTTCCTACGAGCAGTACTTC
-	TRBV29-1	TRBJ2-5	15	TRBD2	CSAVGTIAGRETQYF	TGCAGCGCCGTTGGGACTATAGCGGGACGAGAGACCCAGTACTTC
few	TRBV6-5	TRBJ2-3	15	TRBD1	CASSYLGQGTDTQYF	TGTGCCAGCAGTTACTTGGGACAGGGAACAGATACGCAGTATTTT
-	TRBV4-2	TRBJ1-2	16	-	CASSQDPGERPYGYTF	TGTGCCAGCAGCCAAGATCCCGGAGAGAGACCCTATGGCTACACCTTC
-	TRBV9	TRBJ2-7	15	-	CASSVSGGGSYEQYF	TGTGCCAGCAGCGTGAGCGGCGGAGGTTCCTACGAGCAGTACTTC
-	TRBV28	TRBJ1-4	15	-	CASSLPGQPNEKLFF	TGTGCCAGCAGTTTACCCGGACAACCTAATGAAAAACTGTTTTTT
-	TRBV6-1	TRBJ2-7	13	TRBD2	CASTGSGHLGEYF	TGTGCCAGCACGGGTAGCGGGCATTTAGGGGAGTACTTC
-	TRBV7-8	TRBJ2-1	16	-	CASSLAYSGRYNEQFF	TGTGCCAGCAGCTTGGCTTACAGCGGCCGATACAATGAGCAGTTCTTC
-	TRBV28	TRBJ2-2	14	-	CASNHILGAGELFF	TGTGCCAGCAACCACATCTTAGGGGCCGGGGAGCTGTTTTTT
-	TRBV7-9	TRBJ2-6	15	TRBD2	CASSSGGAGANVLTF	TGTGCCAGCAGCTCGGGGGGGGCTGGGGCCAACGTCCTGACTTTC
few	TRBV29-1	TRBJ2-2	14	-	CSVVLPQSTGELFF	TGCAGCGTTGTCCTCCCACAGAGCACCGGGGAGCTGTTTTTT
-	TRBV19	TRBJ2-3	17	TRBD1	CASSVQGTGYITDTQYF	TGTGCCAGTAGTGTTCAGGGGACAGGCTATATCACAGATACGCAGTATTTT